This TCR beta chain was recorded in a study of diagnostic markers for celiac disease (dated by TCRdb to 2020 to 2022). CDR1 and CDR2, looked up from the germline V gene, are MDHEN and SYDVKM. The CDR3, cysteine through phenylalanine, is 14 amino acids long. No DNA appears here. Sequencing was performed on an Illumina MiSeq. TCRdb reprocessed the reads, so every CDR3 protein sequence counts as one entry and DNA is not shown. The table held for this sample gives about 1,500 distinct CDR3 sequences. 10% to 15% of the sample belongs to the ten largest clones. Regarding this clonotype: Its specific antigen is unknown.

The sequence is built from TRBV28 and TRBJ2-7; the TRBD1 assignment by TCRdb is unverifiable without DNA. Sequencing input: either unsorted cells or a sorted T cell fraction (not recorded which). The receptor was isolated from a human donor. This table probably holds off-target reads from a library built for another chain. CDR3 region: CASSGGQGGYEQYF. The reference TRBV28 and TRBJ2-7 proteins fill in what lies around the CDR3, so the full variable domain reads DVKVTQSSRYLVKRTGEKVFLECVQDMDHENMFWYRQDPGLGLRLIYFSYDVKMKEKGDIPEGYSVSREKKERFSLILESASTNQTSMYLCASSGGQGGYEQYFGPGTRLTVT.